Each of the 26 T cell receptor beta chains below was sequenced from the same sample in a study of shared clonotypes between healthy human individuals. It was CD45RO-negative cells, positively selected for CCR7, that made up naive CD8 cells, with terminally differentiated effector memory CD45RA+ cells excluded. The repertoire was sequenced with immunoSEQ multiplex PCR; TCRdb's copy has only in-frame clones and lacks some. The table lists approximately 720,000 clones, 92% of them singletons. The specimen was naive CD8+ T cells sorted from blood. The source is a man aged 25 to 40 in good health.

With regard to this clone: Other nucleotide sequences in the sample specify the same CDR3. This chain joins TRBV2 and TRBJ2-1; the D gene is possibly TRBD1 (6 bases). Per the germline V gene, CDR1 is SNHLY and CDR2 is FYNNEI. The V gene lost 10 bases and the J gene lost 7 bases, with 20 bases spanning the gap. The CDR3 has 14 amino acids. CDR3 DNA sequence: TGTGCCACCAGGGGTGGCAGGGTGGGTAATGAGCAGTTCTTC. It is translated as CATRGGRVGNEQFF.

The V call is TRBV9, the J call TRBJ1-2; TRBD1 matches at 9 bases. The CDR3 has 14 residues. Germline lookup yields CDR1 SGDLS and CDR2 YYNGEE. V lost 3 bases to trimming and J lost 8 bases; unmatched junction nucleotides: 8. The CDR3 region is CASSEGTGGAGYTF. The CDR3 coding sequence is TGTGCCAGCAGCGAAGGAACAGGGGGCGCGGGCTACACCTTC.

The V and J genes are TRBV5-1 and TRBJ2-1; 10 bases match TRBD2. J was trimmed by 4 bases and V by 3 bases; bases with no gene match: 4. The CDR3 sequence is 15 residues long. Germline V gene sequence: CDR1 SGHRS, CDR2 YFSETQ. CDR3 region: CASSSTSGTYNEQFF. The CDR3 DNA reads TGCGCCAGCAGCTCAACTAGCGGGACTTACAATGAGCAGTTCTTC.

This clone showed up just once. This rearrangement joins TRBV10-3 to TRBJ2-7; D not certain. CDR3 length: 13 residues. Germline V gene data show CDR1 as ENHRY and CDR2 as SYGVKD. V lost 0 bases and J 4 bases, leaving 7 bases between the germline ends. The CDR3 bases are TGTGCCATCAGTGAGTCGCCGGATTACGAGCAGTACTTC. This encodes CAISESPDYEQYF.

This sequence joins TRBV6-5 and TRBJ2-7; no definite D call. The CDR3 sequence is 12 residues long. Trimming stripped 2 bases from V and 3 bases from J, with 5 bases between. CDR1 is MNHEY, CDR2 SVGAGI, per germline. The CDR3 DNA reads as TGTGCCAGCAGTTACGAGGACTACGAGCAGTACTTC. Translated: CASSYEDYEQYF.

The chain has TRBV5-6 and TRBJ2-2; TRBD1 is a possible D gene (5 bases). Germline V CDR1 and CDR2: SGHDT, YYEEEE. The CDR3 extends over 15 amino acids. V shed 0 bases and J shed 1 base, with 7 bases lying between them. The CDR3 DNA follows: TGTGCCAGCAGCTTGGACAGGCGGAACACCGGGGAGCTGTTTTTT. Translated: CASSLDRRNTGELFF.

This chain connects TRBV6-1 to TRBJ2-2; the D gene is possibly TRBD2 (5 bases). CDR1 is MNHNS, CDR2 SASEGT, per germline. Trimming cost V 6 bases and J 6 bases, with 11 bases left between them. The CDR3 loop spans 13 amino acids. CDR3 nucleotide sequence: TGTGCCAGCAGCGAGTTCGGGGCCGGGGAGCTGTTTTTT. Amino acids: CASSEFGAGELFF.

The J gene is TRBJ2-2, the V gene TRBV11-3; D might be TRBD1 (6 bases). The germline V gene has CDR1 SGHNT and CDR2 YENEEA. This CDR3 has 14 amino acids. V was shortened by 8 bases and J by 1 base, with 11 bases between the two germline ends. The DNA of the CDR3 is TGTGCCAGCGCTGGACAGAAGAACACCGGGGAGCTGTTTTTT. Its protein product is CASAGQKNTGELFF.

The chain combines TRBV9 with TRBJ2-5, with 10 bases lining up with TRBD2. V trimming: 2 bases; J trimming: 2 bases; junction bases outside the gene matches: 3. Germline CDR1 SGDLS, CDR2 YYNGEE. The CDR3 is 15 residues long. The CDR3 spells CASSVGLARQETQYF. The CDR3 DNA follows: TGTGCCAGCAGCGTGGGACTAGCGCGACAAGAGACCCAGTACTTC.

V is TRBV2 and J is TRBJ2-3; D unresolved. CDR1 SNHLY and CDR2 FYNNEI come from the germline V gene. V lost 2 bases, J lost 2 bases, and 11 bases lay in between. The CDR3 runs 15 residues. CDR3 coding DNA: TGTGCCAGCAGTGAACTGCTAGAGTTCACAGATACGCAGTATTTT. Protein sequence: CASSELLEFTDTQYF.

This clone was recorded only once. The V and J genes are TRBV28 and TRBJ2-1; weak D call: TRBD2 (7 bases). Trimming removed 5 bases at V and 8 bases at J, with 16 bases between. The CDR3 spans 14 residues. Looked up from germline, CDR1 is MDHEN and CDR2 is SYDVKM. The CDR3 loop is CASSLADRVDEQFF. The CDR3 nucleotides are TGTGCCAGCAGTCTAGCGGACAGAGTCGATGAGCAGTTCTTC.

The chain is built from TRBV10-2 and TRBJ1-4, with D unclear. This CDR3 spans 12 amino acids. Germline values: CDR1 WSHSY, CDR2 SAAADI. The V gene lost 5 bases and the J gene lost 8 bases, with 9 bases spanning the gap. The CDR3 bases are TGCGCCAGCAGTATATCGGGAGAAAAACTGTTTTTT. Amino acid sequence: CASSISGEKLFF.

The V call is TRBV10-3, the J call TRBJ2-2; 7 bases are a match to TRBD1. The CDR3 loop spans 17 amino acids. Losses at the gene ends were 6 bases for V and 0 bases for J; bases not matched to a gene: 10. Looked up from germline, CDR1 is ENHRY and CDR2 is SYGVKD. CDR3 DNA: TGTGCCATCAGAACCACATTAGACAGGGCGAACACCGGGGAGCTGTTTTTT. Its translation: CAIRTTLDRANTGELFF.

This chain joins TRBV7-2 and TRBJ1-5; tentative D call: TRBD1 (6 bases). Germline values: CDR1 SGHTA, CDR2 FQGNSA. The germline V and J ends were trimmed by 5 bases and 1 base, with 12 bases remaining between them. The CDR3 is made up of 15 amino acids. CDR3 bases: TGTGCCAGCAGCCACCGGGACACCAGCAATCAGCCCCAGCATTTT. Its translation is CASSHRDTSNQPQHF.

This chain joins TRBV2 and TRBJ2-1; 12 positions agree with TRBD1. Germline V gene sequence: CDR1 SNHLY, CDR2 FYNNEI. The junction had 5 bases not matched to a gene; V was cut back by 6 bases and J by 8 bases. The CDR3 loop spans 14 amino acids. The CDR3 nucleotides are TGTGCCAGCAGAGACGGGACAGGGGGCTATGAGCAGTTCTTC. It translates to CASRDGTGGYEQFF.

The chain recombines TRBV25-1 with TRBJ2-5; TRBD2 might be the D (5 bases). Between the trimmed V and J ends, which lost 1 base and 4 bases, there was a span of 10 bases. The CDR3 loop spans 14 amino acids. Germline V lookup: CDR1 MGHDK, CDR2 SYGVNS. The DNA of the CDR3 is TGTGCCAGCAGTGAATTCGGGGATACAGAGACCCAGTACTTC. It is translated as CASSEFGDTETQYF.

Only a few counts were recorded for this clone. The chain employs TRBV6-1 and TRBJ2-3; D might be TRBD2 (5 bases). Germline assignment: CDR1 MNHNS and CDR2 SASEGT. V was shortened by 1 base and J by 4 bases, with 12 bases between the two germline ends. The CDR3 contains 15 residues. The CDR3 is CASSEVVASSDTQYF. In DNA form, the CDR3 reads TGTGCCAGCAGTGAAGTGGTGGCTAGCTCAGATACGCAGTATTTT.

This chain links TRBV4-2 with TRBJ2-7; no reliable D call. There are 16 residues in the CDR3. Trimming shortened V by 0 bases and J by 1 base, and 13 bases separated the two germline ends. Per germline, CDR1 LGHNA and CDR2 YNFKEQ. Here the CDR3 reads CASSQELGLQSYEQYF. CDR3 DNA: TGTGCCAGCAGCCAAGAGCTAGGCCTACAGTCCTACGAGCAGTACTTC.

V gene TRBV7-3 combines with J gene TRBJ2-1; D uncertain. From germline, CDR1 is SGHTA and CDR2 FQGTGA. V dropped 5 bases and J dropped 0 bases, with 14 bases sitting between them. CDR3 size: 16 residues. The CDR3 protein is CASSPSERVSYNEQFF. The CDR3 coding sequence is TGTGCCAGCAGCCCGTCGGAACGGGTCTCCTACAATGAGCAGTTCTTC.

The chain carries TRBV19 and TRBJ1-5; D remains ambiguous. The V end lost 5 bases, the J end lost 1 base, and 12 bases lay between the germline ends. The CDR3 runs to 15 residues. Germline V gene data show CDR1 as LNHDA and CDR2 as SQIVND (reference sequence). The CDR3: CASSPRTGSNQPQHF. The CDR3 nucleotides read TGTGCCAGTAGTCCTCGGACCGGGAGCAATCAGCCCCAGCATTTT.

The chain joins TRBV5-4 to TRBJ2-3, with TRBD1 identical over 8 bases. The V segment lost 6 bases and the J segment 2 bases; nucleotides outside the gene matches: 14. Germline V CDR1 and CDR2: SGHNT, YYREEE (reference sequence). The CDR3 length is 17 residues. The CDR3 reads CASTGRQGIWDTDTQYF. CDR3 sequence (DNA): TGTGCCAGCACGGGGCGACAGGGGATATGGGACACAGATACGCAGTATTTT.

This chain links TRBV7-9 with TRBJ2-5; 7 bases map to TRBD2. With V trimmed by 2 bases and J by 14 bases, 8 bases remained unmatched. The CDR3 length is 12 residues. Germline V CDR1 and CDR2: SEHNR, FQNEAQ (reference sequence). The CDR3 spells CASSLNGGTDYF. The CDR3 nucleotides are TGTGCCAGCAGCTTAAACGGGGGGACTGACTACTTC.

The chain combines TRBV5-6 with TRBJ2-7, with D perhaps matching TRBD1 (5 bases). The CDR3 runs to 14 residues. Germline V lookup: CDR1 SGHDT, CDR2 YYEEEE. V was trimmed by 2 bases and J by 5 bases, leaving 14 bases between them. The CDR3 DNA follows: TGTGCCAGCAGCTTTTCATTTCAGGGAAACGAGCAGTACTTC. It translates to CASSFSFQGNEQYF.

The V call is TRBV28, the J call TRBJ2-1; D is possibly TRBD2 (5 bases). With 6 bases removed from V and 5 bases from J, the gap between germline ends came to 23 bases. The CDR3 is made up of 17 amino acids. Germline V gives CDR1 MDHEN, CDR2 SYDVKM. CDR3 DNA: TGTGCCAGCAGCCCGCCGTGGTGGTCAAGCGGAAACAATGAGCAGTTCTTC. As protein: CASSPPWWSSGNNEQFF.

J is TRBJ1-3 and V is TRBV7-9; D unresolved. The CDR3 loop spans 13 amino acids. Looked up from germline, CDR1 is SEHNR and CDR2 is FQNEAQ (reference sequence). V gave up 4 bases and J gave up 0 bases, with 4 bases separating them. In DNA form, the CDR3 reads TGTGCCAGCAGCTCGGCCTCTGGAAACACCATATATTTT. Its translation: CASSSASGNTIYF.

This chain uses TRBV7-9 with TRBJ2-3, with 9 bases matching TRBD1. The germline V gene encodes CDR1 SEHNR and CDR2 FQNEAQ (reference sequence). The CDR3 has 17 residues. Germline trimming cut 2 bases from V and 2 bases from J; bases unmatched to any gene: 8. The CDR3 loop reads CASSLPTGQGHTDTQYF. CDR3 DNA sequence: TGTGCCAGCAGCTTACCCACCGGACAGGGGCACACAGATACGCAGTATTTT.